One and the same sample provided the 13 T cell receptor beta chains below, sequenced in a study of blood T cell repertoires in COVID-19. Clones were sequenced by immunoSEQ multiplex PCR, and TCRdb holds only the in-frame ones, with some missing. The data show under 200,000 clones, about four fifths seen once. Sequencing was performed on peripheral blood. These receptors were taken from a man between 65 and 80 years old with active or convalescent COVID-19.

This chain joins TRBV5-1 and TRBJ2-3; D call uncertain. The CDR3 contains 13 residues. Trimming left V 5 bases short and J 4 bases short, with 11 bases between. The germline gives CDR1 SGHRS, CDR2 YFSETQ. In DNA, the CDR3 is TGCGCCAGCAGTCTTGGAGCATCAGATACGCAGTATTTT. It codes for CASSLGASDTQYF.

The chain couples TRBV3-1 (or the pseudogene TRBV3-2) to TRBJ2-1, with 10 bases aligning to TRBD2. The CDR3 loop spans 17 amino acids. Trimming cost V 7 bases and J 3 bases; bases outside gene matches: 12. CDR1 is LGHDT, CDR2 YNNKEL, per germline (reference sequence). CDR3 DNA: TGTGCCAGCACGTCTAGTCCGGGACTAGCGAACTACAATGAGCAGTTCTTC. Protein: CASTSSPGLANYNEQFF.

The chain carries TRBV4-1 and TRBJ2-7, with D perhaps TRBD1 (7 bases). The germline V gene has CDR1 MGHRA and CDR2 YSYEKL. V shed 4 bases and J shed 2 bases, with 15 bases lying between them. The CDR3 contains 15 residues. The CDR3 loop is CASSLTTGRTYEQYF. The CDR3 coding sequence is TGCGCCAGCAGCCTAACGACAGGGAGGACCTACGAGCAGTACTTC.

The gene calls are TRBV5-6 and TRBJ2-5; D ambiguous. V was pared by 4 bases and J by 5 bases, with 15 bases between. The length of the CDR3 is 14 residues. CDR1 SGHDT and CDR2 YYEEEE come from the germline V gene. The CDR3 loop is CASSGGAGRETQYF. For the CDR3, the DNA is TGTGCCAGCAGCGGTGGTGCAGGCCGTGAGACCCAGTACTTC.

This clone was found a few times. The chain recombines TRBV2 with TRBJ1-2, with TRBD1 identical over 7 bases. Losses at the gene ends were 5 bases for V and 4 bases for J; bases not matched to a gene: 4. From germline, CDR1 is SNHLY and CDR2 FYNNEI. This CDR3 has 13 residues. The DNA for the CDR3 is TGTGCCAGCAGTCCTCCAGGGGGCTATGGCTACACCTTC. Translation: CASSPPGGYGYTF.

The gene calls are TRBV18 and TRBJ2-2, with D tentatively TRBD1 (6 bases). Trimming removed 6 bases from V and 1 base from J, with 9 bases in between. From germline, CDR1 is KGHSH and CDR2 LQKENI. The CDR3 runs 14 residues. CDR3 region: CASSQGMNTGELFF. In nucleotides, the CDR3 is TGTGCCAGCTCCCAGGGGATGAACACCGGGGAGCTGTTTTTT. Combining the CDR3 with reference TRBV18 and TRBJ2-2 gives the whole variable domain NAGVMQNPRHLVRRRGQEARLRCSPMKGHSHVYWYRQLPEEGLKFMVYLQKENIIDESGMPKERFSAEFPKEGPSILRIQQVVRGDSAAYFCASSQGMNTGELFFGEGSRLTVL.

This clone was recorded only once. The chain is built from TRBV2 and TRBJ2-3; 8 bases map to TRBD1. The CDR3 has 16 amino acids. V shed 7 bases, J shed 2 bases, and the junction held 11 bases outside the gene matches. Germline CDR1 is SNHLY and CDR2 is FYNNEI. The CDR3 bases are TGTGCCAGCACCTCGTCGACAGGGGCAACCACAGATACGCAGTATTTT. Translation gives CASTSSTGATTDTQYF.

V gene TRBV6-5 combines with J gene TRBJ2-7, with no clear D. This CDR3 region has 15 residues. The V gene lost 2 bases and the J gene lost 0 bases, with 11 bases spanning the gap. Per germline, CDR1 MNHEY and CDR2 SVGAGI. The CDR3 reads CASSYGPGGSYEQYF. The CDR3 DNA sequence: TGTGCCAGCAGTTACGGCCCGGGTGGCTCCTACGAGCAGTACTTC.

The chain has TRBV4-3 and TRBJ2-5; the D gene is possibly TRBD1 (5 bases). V dropped 0 bases and J dropped 5 bases, with 19 bases sitting between them. CDR3 size: 17 residues. Germline CDR1 reads LGHNA; CDR2 reads YSLEER. The CDR3 DNA sequence: TGCGCCAGCAGCCAAGATAGCAGGCCAGGGTCTAGGGAGACCCAGTACTTC. Protein: CASSQDSRPGSRETQYF.

The V gene is TRBV27, the J gene TRBJ2-2; D uncertain. V was clipped by 2 bases and J by 6 bases, with 7 bases between them. Germline CDR1 reads MNHEY; CDR2 reads SMNVEV (reference sequence). The CDR3 extends over 13 amino acids. Written as DNA, the CDR3 is TGTGCCAGCAGTTTAGCTCGGTCCGGGGAGCTGTTTTTT. Translating gives CASSLARSGELFF.

To note about this clone: The same CDR3 also results from other DNA sequences found in this sample. The rearrangement joins TRBV5-1 to TRBJ2-2; 9 nucleotides match TRBD1. This CDR3 is built from 15 residues. Germline V gene data show CDR1 as SGHRS and CDR2 as YFSETQ. V shed 4 bases, J shed 3 bases, and the junction held 4 bases outside the gene matches. The CDR3 sequence is CASSPDRGYTGELFF. Here the CDR3 DNA reads TGCGCCAGCAGCCCTGACAGGGGGTACACCGGGGAGCTGTTTTTT.

This clone was seen a few times. The V call is TRBV19, the J call TRBJ2-1, with 13 nucleotides matching TRBD2. J was trimmed by 11 bases and V by 5 bases; bases with no gene match: 12. The CDR3 consists of 16 residues. CDR1 is LNHDA and CDR2 is SQIVND in the germline V gene (reference sequence). In nucleotides, the CDR3 is TGTGCCAGTAGTTCCGGAGCCGGACTAGCGGGAGTCAAGCAGTTCTTC. Translation gives CASSSGAGLAGVKQFF.

This clone was seen a few times. This chain uses TRBV10-3 with TRBJ2-2, with 8 bases aligning to TRBD2. The germline V gene has CDR1 ENHRY and CDR2 SYGVKD. With 3 bases clipped from V and 5 bases from J, the junction kept 11 bases outside the gene matches. This CDR3 is built from 17 residues. This chain's CDR3 is CAISDSTSGGGTGELFF. In DNA form, the CDR3 reads TGTGCCATCAGTGACTCCACTAGCGGAGGAGGAACCGGGGAGCTGTTTTTT.